This T cell receptor beta chain was documented in a study of CD8+CD57+ T cells in acquired aplastic anemia. As for the study in general: Each DNA sample taken from sorted CD4+ and CD8+ cells came to 2.5 to 4 ug on average.

There are 15 residues in the CDR3. The J segment lost 3 bases and the V segment lost 1 base, leaving 3 bases of the junction unmatched. CDR1 SGHAT and CDR2 FQNNGV come from the germline V gene. TCR beta VDJ and CDR3 profiles were obtained from a genomic DNA template. TCRdb redid the calling of the reads with MiXCR, one entry per CDR3 protein. The sample shows about 110,000 distinct CDR3 sequences, approximately 49% of them seen only once. Sample: sorted CD4+, CD8+, or CD8+CD57+ T cells (not recorded which) from PBMCs. V gene TRBV11-2 combines with J gene TRBJ1-2, with 9 positions matching TRBD1. This sequence originates from a human donor in good health, serving as a control. Written as DNA, the CDR3 is TGTGCCAGCAGCTTAGGGGACAGGGTTGACTATGGCTACACCTTC. Translated, it gives CASSLGDRVDYGYTF.